The rows below give T cell receptor beta chains drawn from one sample of a study of blood T cell repertoires in COVID-19. Here immunoSEQ multiplex PCR was the method, and the copy in TCRdb shows in-frame clones only, minus some. The sample includes 170,000 or so clones, more than 75% of them seen just once. Sequencing was carried out using peripheral blood. The source is a woman aged 18-35 years who had recovered from COVID-19. CDR3s include the opening cysteine and the closing phenylalanine or tryptophan. Each record gives: D gene, J gene, clone size, V gene, CDR3 DNA, CDR3 protein. D genes are given only for firm matches. Clone sizes are given selectively: once, few, many, or a class where the clone is expanded.

d_gene: TRBD1
j_gene: TRBJ1-2
abundance: -
v_gene: TRBV12-5
CDR3nt: TGTGCTAGTGGTTGGACAGGGTCGGGCGATGGCTACACCTTC
CDR3aa: CASGWTGSGDGYTF

d_gene: TRBD1
j_gene: TRBJ1-1
abundance: -
v_gene: TRBV11-2
CDR3nt: TGTGCCAGCAGCGGTTACAGGGGGAACACTGAAGCTTTCTTT
CDR3aa: CASSGYRGNTEAFF

d_gene: TRBD2
j_gene: TRBJ2-3
abundance: -
v_gene: TRBV6-6
CDR3nt: TGTGCCAGCAGGCCCGGGGGGTCCACAGATACGCAGTATTTT
CDR3aa: CASRPGGSTDTQYF

d_gene: -
j_gene: TRBJ2-6
abundance: -
v_gene: TRBV7-3
CDR3nt: TGTGCCAGCAGCCTCAGTCCCGGGGCCAACGTCCTGACTTTC
CDR3aa: CASSLSPGANVLTF

d_gene: -
j_gene: TRBJ1-5
abundance: -
v_gene: TRBV21-1
CDR3nt: TGTGCCAGCAGCAAAAAGGACAGGGGGCCTAATCAGCCCCAGCATTTT
CDR3aa: CASSKKDRGPNQPQHF

d_gene: TRBD2
j_gene: TRBJ2-3
abundance: -
v_gene: TRBV19
CDR3nt: TGTGCCAGTAGAGTAAGCGGGGGCCCCACAGATACGCAGTATTTT
CDR3aa: CASRVSGGPTDTQYF

d_gene: -
j_gene: TRBJ1-4
abundance: -
v_gene: TRBV6-5
CDR3nt: TGTGCCAGCAGCCCAACCGGGTCCCGCTATGAAAAACTGTTTTTT
CDR3aa: CASSPTGSRYEKLFF

d_gene: -
j_gene: TRBJ2-2
abundance: -
v_gene: TRBV6-2/TRBV6-3
CDR3nt: TGTGCCAGCAGTAGTCAGGGGACCGGGGAGCTGTTTTTT
CDR3aa: CASSSQGTGELFF

d_gene: TRBD2
j_gene: TRBJ2-3
abundance: -
v_gene: TRBV7-2
CDR3nt: TGTGCCGTTAGCGGGAGGGCCGGAGATACGCAGTATTTT
CDR3aa: CAVSGRAGDTQYF

d_gene: -
j_gene: TRBJ2-5
abundance: -
v_gene: TRBV27
CDR3nt: TGTGCCAGCAGTTCCCGGCCCGGGGAACCAGAGACCCAGTACTTC
CDR3aa: CASSSRPGEPETQYF

d_gene: -
j_gene: TRBJ1-4
abundance: -
v_gene: TRBV4-3
CDR3nt: TGCGCCAGCAGCCCAGACAGTACAACTAATGAAAAACTGTTTTTT
CDR3aa: CASSPDSTTNEKLFF

d_gene: -
j_gene: TRBJ2-7
abundance: -
v_gene: TRBV27
CDR3nt: TGTGCCAGCGGCTTCCTGGACAGTTACGAGCAGTACTTC
CDR3aa: CASGFLDSYEQYF

d_gene: -
j_gene: TRBJ2-2
abundance: -
v_gene: TRBV7-9
CDR3nt: TGTGCCAGCAGCTTAGCGCTGAGGACTCACGACACCGGGGAGCTGTTTTTT
CDR3aa: CASSLALRTHDTGELFF

d_gene: -
j_gene: TRBJ1-4
abundance: -
v_gene: TRBV4-1
CDR3nt: TGCGCCAGCAGCAAGACAGGAGTTGGTGAAAAACTGTTTTTT
CDR3aa: CASSKTGVGEKLFF

d_gene: TRBD1
j_gene: TRBJ1-2
abundance: -
v_gene: TRBV7-3
CDR3nt: TGTGCCAGCAGCCGCGGACAGGGCTATGGCTACACCTTC
CDR3aa: CASSRGQGYGYTF

d_gene: TRBD1
j_gene: TRBJ2-5
abundance: once
v_gene: TRBV7-2
CDR3nt: TGTGCCAGCAGCTTAAGCAGGGGGCAAGAGACCCAGTACTTC
CDR3aa: CASSLSRGQETQYF

d_gene: TRBD1
j_gene: TRBJ1-4
abundance: -
v_gene: TRBV30
CDR3nt: TGTGCCTGGGGGGGACAGGGTGGAAAACTGTTTTTT
CDR3aa: CAWGGQGGKLFF

d_gene: -
j_gene: TRBJ2-7
abundance: -
v_gene: TRBV11-2
CDR3nt: TGTGCCAGCAGCTTACAGGGCTACGAGCAGTACTTC
CDR3aa: CASSLQGYEQYF

d_gene: -
j_gene: TRBJ2-5
abundance: -
v_gene: TRBV21-1
CDR3nt: TGTGCCAGCAGCGCCCGGACAGGGGGCTATGAGACCCAGTACTTC
CDR3aa: CASSARTGGYETQYF

d_gene: TRBD2
j_gene: TRBJ2-1
abundance: -
v_gene: TRBV2
CDR3nt: TGTGCCAGCAGTCCTAGCGGGTCGGTTGTCGATGAGCAGTTCTTC
CDR3aa: CASSPSGSVVDEQFF

d_gene: TRBD1
j_gene: TRBJ2-7
abundance: -
v_gene: TRBV7-9
CDR3nt: TGTGCCAGCAGCTTAGGGGCGGTCCGGGACAGGGCGTACGAGCAGTACTTC
CDR3aa: CASSLGAVRDRAYEQYF

d_gene: -
j_gene: TRBJ2-2
abundance: -
v_gene: TRBV3-1/TRBV3-2
CDR3nt: TGTGCCAGCAGCCAAGATTACAGGGTACACACCGGGGAGCTGTTTTTT
CDR3aa: CASSQDYRVHTGELFF

d_gene: -
j_gene: TRBJ1-4
abundance: -
v_gene: TRBV5-5
CDR3nt: TGTGCCAGCAGCGCTAGAACATCATTAACTAATGAAAAACTGTTTTTT
CDR3aa: CASSARTSLTNEKLFF

d_gene: TRBD1
j_gene: TRBJ1-6
abundance: -
v_gene: TRBV7-2
CDR3nt: TGTGCCAGCAGCTTAGGTACAGGGGGCGGCTCACCCCTCCACTTT
CDR3aa: CASSLGTGGGSPLHF

d_gene: TRBD2
j_gene: TRBJ2-3
abundance: -
v_gene: TRBV9
CDR3nt: TGTGCCAGCAGCGGCAGCGGGAGCGGCACAGATACGCAGTATTTT
CDR3aa: CASSGSGSGTDTQYF

d_gene: TRBD1
j_gene: TRBJ1-2
abundance: -
v_gene: TRBV19
CDR3nt: TGTGCCAGTAGTTCACCTCGACAGGGTGCAAACTATGGCTACACCTTC
CDR3aa: CASSSPRQGANYGYTF

d_gene: -
j_gene: TRBJ2-4
abundance: -
v_gene: TRBV19
CDR3nt: TGTGCCAGTAGTATAGTGGGCAGGCTAGCCAAAAACATTCAGTACTTC
CDR3aa: CASSIVGRLAKNIQYF

d_gene: -
j_gene: TRBJ2-2
abundance: -
v_gene: TRBV25-1
CDR3nt: TGTGCCAGCAGTGGGCGACAGGGGAGGGTGTTTTTT
CDR3aa: CASSGRQGRVFF

d_gene: -
j_gene: TRBJ2-7
abundance: -
v_gene: TRBV27
CDR3nt: TGTGCCAGCAGTTTGGGGGGGGCGCCGGGCGAGCAGTACTTC
CDR3aa: CASSLGGAPGEQYF

d_gene: -
j_gene: TRBJ1-6
abundance: -
v_gene: TRBV12-2
CDR3nt: TGTGCAAGTCGCGACAGGGATGGGGGCTCACCCCTCCACTTT
CDR3aa: CASRDRDGGSPLHF

d_gene: -
j_gene: TRBJ1-1
abundance: -
v_gene: TRBV30
CDR3nt: TGTGCCTGGAGTGTTCAGGAGGGAACTGAAGCTTTCTTT
CDR3aa: CAWSVQEGTEAFF

d_gene: TRBD1
j_gene: TRBJ2-2
abundance: -
v_gene: TRBV5-4
CDR3nt: TGTGCCAGCAGCTGGGGACAGGGGATGGGGACCGGGGAGCTGTTTTTT
CDR3aa: CASSWGQGMGTGELFF

d_gene: -
j_gene: TRBJ2-2
abundance: -
v_gene: TRBV7-9
CDR3nt: TGTAGCATAACTACCGGGGAGCTGTTTTTT
CDR3aa: CSITTGELFF

d_gene: -
j_gene: TRBJ2-3
abundance: -
v_gene: TRBV9
CDR3nt: TGTGCCAGCAGCGTAGGGGTGGGCGTCACAGATACGCAGTATTTT
CDR3aa: CASSVGVGVTDTQYF

d_gene: -
j_gene: TRBJ2-5
abundance: -
v_gene: TRBV15
CDR3nt: TGTGCCACCAGCAGAGTGTATGAAGAGACCCAGTACTTC
CDR3aa: CATSRVYEETQYF

d_gene: -
j_gene: TRBJ1-5
abundance: -
v_gene: TRBV7-2
CDR3nt: TGTGCCAGCAGCTTAGTATACGTAGATCAGCCCCAGCATTTT
CDR3aa: CASSLVYVDQPQHF

d_gene: -
j_gene: TRBJ1-4
abundance: -
v_gene: TRBV6-6
CDR3nt: TGTGCCACTTCGGATTCCCCGGGGGAAAAACTGTTTTTT
CDR3aa: CATSDSPGEKLFF

d_gene: TRBD1
j_gene: TRBJ2-7
abundance: -
v_gene: TRBV7-8
CDR3nt: TGTGCCAGCGTCAGGGGGCGTTCCTACGAGCAGTACTTC
CDR3aa: CASVRGRSYEQYF

d_gene: TRBD2
j_gene: TRBJ2-3
abundance: -
v_gene: TRBV28
CDR3nt: TGTGCCAGCAGATACGGGACTAGTCCAGATACGCAGTATTTT
CDR3aa: CASRYGTSPDTQYF

d_gene: -
j_gene: TRBJ1-1
abundance: -
v_gene: TRBV5-8
CDR3nt: TGTGCCAGCAGCTTGTCGGGGACTGAAGCTTTCTTT
CDR3aa: CASSLSGTEAFF

d_gene: TRBD1
j_gene: TRBJ1-6
abundance: -
v_gene: TRBV6-5
CDR3nt: TGTGCCAGCATGACAGGGAATTCACCCCTCCACTTT
CDR3aa: CASMTGNSPLHF

d_gene: TRBD1
j_gene: TRBJ1-1
abundance: -
v_gene: TRBV6-2/TRBV6-3
CDR3nt: TGTGCCAGCAGTTATATGCTTGGACAGGGTCACACTGAAGCTTTCTTT
CDR3aa: CASSYMLGQGHTEAFF

d_gene: TRBD1
j_gene: TRBJ1-1
abundance: few
v_gene: TRBV2
CDR3nt: TGTGCCAGCAGTGAGTACAGGGGTAGGACTGAAGCTTTCTTT
CDR3aa: CASSEYRGRTEAFF

d_gene: TRBD1
j_gene: TRBJ1-6
abundance: -
v_gene: TRBV5-1
CDR3nt: TGCGCCAGCAGCAGTATCGGGACAGGGACTAATTCACCCCTCCACTTT
CDR3aa: CASSSIGTGTNSPLHF

d_gene: TRBD1
j_gene: TRBJ2-3
abundance: -
v_gene: TRBV9
CDR3nt: TGTGCCAGCAGCCCCTGGGACAGGGGCACAGATACGCAGTATTTT
CDR3aa: CASSPWDRGTDTQYF

d_gene: -
j_gene: TRBJ1-3
abundance: once
v_gene: TRBV7-3
CDR3nt: TGTGCCAGCAGCTTAAATGGCGGGAGCTCTGGAAACACCATATATTTT
CDR3aa: CASSLNGGSSGNTIYF

d_gene: TRBD1
j_gene: TRBJ1-3
abundance: -
v_gene: TRBV5-1
CDR3nt: TGCGCCAGCACCCGGACAGGGCGACCTGGAAACACCATATATTTT
CDR3aa: CASTRTGRPGNTIYF

d_gene: -
j_gene: TRBJ1-6
abundance: -
v_gene: TRBV5-4
CDR3nt: TGTGCCAGCAGCTGGGAGGGACGGAATAATTCACCCCTCCACTTT
CDR3aa: CASSWEGRNNSPLHF

d_gene: -
j_gene: TRBJ2-3
abundance: -
v_gene: TRBV24-1
CDR3nt: TGTGCCACCAGTGACCCGAAGGTCGGCGGTTCTAGCACAGATACGCAGTATTTT
CDR3aa: CATSDPKVGGSSTDTQYF

d_gene: -
j_gene: TRBJ1-1
abundance: -
v_gene: TRBV9
CDR3nt: TGTGCCAGCAGCGTAGGAGTAGGGGTGAACACTGAAGCTTTCTTT
CDR3aa: CASSVGVGVNTEAFF

d_gene: -
j_gene: TRBJ1-1
abundance: -
v_gene: TRBV19
CDR3nt: TGTGCCAGTCGGACACTCTCGAACACTGAAGCTTTCTTT
CDR3aa: CASRTLSNTEAFF

d_gene: TRBD1
j_gene: TRBJ1-6
abundance: once
v_gene: TRBV19
CDR3nt: TGTGCCAGTAGTATTGGACAGGGATATAATTCACCCCTCCACTTT
CDR3aa: CASSIGQGYNSPLHF

d_gene: TRBD1
j_gene: TRBJ1-4
abundance: -
v_gene: TRBV2
CDR3nt: TGTGCCAGCGATAAAGGGACAGGGATTAATGAAAAACTGTTTTTT
CDR3aa: CASDKGTGINEKLFF

d_gene: -
j_gene: TRBJ2-2
abundance: -
v_gene: TRBV21-1
CDR3nt: TGTGCCAGCAGAGCCATCACCGGGGAGCTGTTTTTT
CDR3aa: CASRAITGELFF

d_gene: -
j_gene: TRBJ1-2
abundance: -
v_gene: TRBV6-2/TRBV6-3
CDR3nt: TGTGCCAGCAGTTACCCCCGGCCGGGTGGCTCCTATGGCTACACCTTC
CDR3aa: CASSYPRPGGSYGYTF

d_gene: TRBD1
j_gene: TRBJ1-2
abundance: -
v_gene: TRBV7-2
CDR3nt: TGTGCCAGCAGCTTACTGACGACAGGGGGGAACTATGGCTACACCTTC
CDR3aa: CASSLLTTGGNYGYTF

d_gene: TRBD2
j_gene: TRBJ2-2
abundance: -
v_gene: TRBV5-1
CDR3nt: TGCGCCAGCAGCTTGTTCGCTAGCGGGAACACCGGGGAGCTGTTTTTT
CDR3aa: CASSLFASGNTGELFF

d_gene: -
j_gene: TRBJ1-2
abundance: -
v_gene: TRBV21-1
CDR3nt: TGTGCCAGCAGCGCCAAACTCCGGACAGGGGCGAACTATGGCTACACCTTC
CDR3aa: CASSAKLRTGANYGYTF

d_gene: -
j_gene: TRBJ1-2
abundance: -
v_gene: TRBV2
CDR3nt: TGTGCCAGCAGTGAGGGGGAGGGGGGACATTCCTGGCAGACCTTC
CDR3aa: CASSEGEGGHSWQTF